What follows describes a single T cell receptor beta chain. The entry originates in a study of T cell repertoires in ileal Crohn's disease. The V segment lost 7 bases and the J segment 11 bases; nucleotides outside the gene matches: 16. The germline V gene encodes CDR1 MDHEN and CDR2 SYDVKM. CDR3 length: 14 amino acids. Measured with immunoSEQ multiplex PCR; TCRdb has only the in-frame clones, and not every one. The sample shows 1,400 to 1,500 clones, roughly 80% of them seen only once. This chain uses TRBV28 with TRBJ1-1, with TRBD1 matching 7 bases. Material: ileal tissue. The source is an adult with Crohn's disease. CDR3 sequence reads: CASIQSSTGAGAFF. CDR3 DNA sequence: TGTGCCAGCATTCAATCCTCCACAGGGGCTGGTGCTTTCTTT.